These 30 T cell receptor beta chains share one sample of origin, sequenced in a study of Graves' ophthalmopathy and Graves' hyperthyroidism. Amplification of TCR beta CDR3 regions used RNA transcripts. HTBI primers were used in a first-round RT-PCR, which preceded a second-round multiplex PCR. TCRdb called the multiplex PCR reads again in MiXCR, with one record for every CDR3 protein. Among 200,000 to 300,000 distinct CDR3 sequences, around 42% were seen once, and the ten largest hold over 40%. Specimen: peripheral blood. The receptors derive from an adult man with Graves' ophthalmopathy.

This chain joins TRBV7-3 and TRBJ2-3, with D perhaps matching TRBD1 (5 bases). Germline-derived CDR1 and CDR2 are SGHTA and FQGTGA. Trimming removed 2 bases from V and 8 bases from J, with 17 bases in between. The CDR3 extends over 15 amino acids. The CDR3 is CASSLDLPGSGTQYF. CDR3 coding DNA: TGTGCCAGCAGCTTAGATTTGCCAGGGTCAGGTACGCAGTATTTT.

This chain links TRBV12-3 or TRBV12-4 with TRBJ1-2; tentatively, D is TRBD1 (6 bases). Trimming removed 6 bases at V and 3 bases at J, with 17 bases between. The CDR3 totals 15 residues. The CDR3 loop is CASSHPGKGDYGYTF. In DNA form, the CDR3 reads TGTGCCAGCAGCCACCCGGGGAAGGGGGACTATGGCTACACCTTC.

This clonotype has more than one count but fewer than ten. The chain links TRBV20-1 to TRBJ2-7; D tentatively fits TRBD1 or TRBD2 (5 bases each). The germline V gene has CDR1 DFQATT and CDR2 SNEGSKA (reference sequence). Deletions cut 1 base from V and 3 bases from J, with 10 bases between. There are 13 residues in the CDR3. CDR3 in DNA: TGCAGTGCTAGAGGGGGACGGGTCTACGAGCAGTACTTC. Amino acids: CSARGGRVYEQYF.

Ten or more counts support this clonotype. This chain links TRBV10-3 with TRBJ2-7; D not certain. Trimming took 7 bases from V and 3 from J, leaving 10 bases between them. Germline lookup yields CDR1 ENHRY and CDR2 SYGVKD. The CDR3 runs 12 residues. The CDR3 is CAITSGSYEQYF. In DNA form, the CDR3 reads TGTGCCATCACATCCGGAAGCTACGAGCAGTACTTC.

Here the CDR3 DNA reads TGCAGTCGACCACGGAAGAACACCGGGGAGCTGTTTTTT. This codes for CSRPRKNTGELFF. The rearrangement links TRBV29-1 to TRBJ2-2; D gene ambiguous. The CDR3 runs 13 residues. Germline V lookup: CDR1 SQVTM, CDR2 ANQGSEA.

This chain connects TRBV9 to TRBJ2-6; a possible D gene is TRBD1 (6 bases). This CDR3 comprises 18 residues. In germline, CDR1 is SGDLS, CDR2 YYNGEE. Trimming left V 3 bases short and J 2 bases short, with 18 bases between. In nucleotides, the CDR3 is TGTGCCAGCAGCGAGTCTGGGACACATTTAACTGGGGCCAACGTCCTGACTTTC. It is translated as CASSESGTHLTGANVLTF.

The genes are TRBV19 and TRBJ1-2; D unclear. The CDR3 covers 15 residues. Germline lookup yields CDR1 LNHDA and CDR2 SQIVND (reference sequence). Trimming pared 1 base from V and 3 bases from J, leaving 12 bases between. CDR3 region: CASSIVSGLDYGYTF. As DNA, the CDR3 is TGTGCCAGTAGTATAGTTTCGGGTCTTGACTATGGCTACACCTTC.

The chain joins TRBV11-2 to TRBJ1-1; 8 bases line up with TRBD1. Losses at the gene ends were 0 bases for V and 4 bases for J; bases not matched to a gene: 4. The CDR3 is 15 residues long. The V gene's germline CDR1 is SGHAT and CDR2 FQNNGV. CDR3 in DNA: TGTGCCAGCAGCTTAGAGCAGGGGGCAGGCACTGAAGCTTTCTTT. Its translation is CASSLEQGAGTEAFF.

V and J are TRBV19 and TRBJ1-1; unclear D gene. V lost 2 bases and J lost 1, with 8 bases in between. The CDR3 is 14 amino acids. Germline V gene sequence: CDR1 LNHDA, CDR2 SQIVND (reference sequence). The CDR3 DNA follows: TGTGCCAGTAGTATATCCACCAAGAACACTGAAGCTTTCTTT. Its translation: CASSISTKNTEAFF. The variable domain in full, completed from reference TRBV19 and TRBJ1-1, reads DGGITQSPKYLFRKEGQNVTLSCEQNLNHDAMYWYRQDPGQGLRLIYYSQIVNDFQKGDIAEGYSVSREKKESFPLTVTSAQKNPTAFYLCASSISTKNTEAFFGQGTRLTVV.

This clonotype was seen more than once but under ten times. V gene TRBV6-5 combines with J gene TRBJ2-2; D gene unclear. The CDR3 has 14 amino acids. The V end lost 0 bases, the J end lost 6 bases, and 8 bases lay between the germline ends. Per germline, CDR1 MNHEY and CDR2 SVGAGI. CDR3 region: CASSYSVRSGELFF. CDR3 coding DNA: TGTGCCAGCAGTTACTCGGTTAGGTCCGGGGAGCTGTTTTTT.

V gene TRBV7-9 combines with J gene TRBJ1-2; 11 bases align to TRBD1. Trimming cost V 3 bases and J 4 bases; bases outside gene matches: 4. Per germline, CDR1 SEHNR and CDR2 FQNEAQ (reference sequence). The CDR3 covers 15 residues. In DNA form, the CDR3 reads TGTGCCAGCAGCTTGGGACAGGGGGACGGCTATGGCTACACCTTC. This codes for CASSLGQGDGYGYTF.

The J gene is TRBJ1-5, the V gene TRBV6-6, with 7 nucleotides matching TRBD1. The V segment lost 7 bases and the J segment 7 bases; nucleotides outside the gene matches: 13. The CDR3 spans 15 residues. The germline V gene has CDR1 MNHNY and CDR2 SVGAGI (reference sequence). CDR3 bases: TGTGCCAGCACTGAAGGGGCAGGGGGAATGCAGCCCCAGCATTTT. Encoded protein: CASTEGAGGMQPQHF.

This clonotype was counted only a few times. The chain uses TRBV10-3 and TRBJ1-2, with D uncertain. Germline V gene lookup returns CDR1 ENHRY and CDR2 SYGVKD. The CDR3 contains 13 residues. Trimming removed 3 bases at V and 1 base at J, with 6 bases between. Here the CDR3 DNA reads TGTGCCATCAGTGATCTAAGTAACTATGGCTACACCTTC. Protein sequence: CAISDLSNYGYTF.

This clonotype was found many times. This chain links TRBV2 with TRBJ1-1; D uncertain. This CDR3 has 10 residues. V lost 10 bases and J lost 7, with 10 bases in between. Germline CDR1 and CDR2: SNHLY and FYNNEI. CDR3 nucleotides: TGTGCCACCCAACAGATTGAAGCTTTCTTT. The encoded protein is CATQQIEAFF.

CDR3 DNA sequence: TGTGCCAGCAGCTTAGCGGCGGGGGACAATCAGCCCCAGCATTTT. It yields the protein CASSLAAGDNQPQHF. The rearrangement joins TRBV7-8 to TRBJ1-5; possible D gene TRBD1, 5 bases. V was shortened by 0 bases and J by 3 bases, with 9 bases between the two germline ends. This CDR3 comprises 15 residues. Germline CDR1 and CDR2: SGHVS and FQNEAQ.

CDR3 residues: CASSLRDSRNEKLFF. In DNA form, the CDR3 reads TGCGCCAGCAGCCTACGGGACAGTCGGAATGAAAAACTGTTTTTT. The rearrangement links TRBV5-1 to TRBJ1-4, with 7 bases identical to TRBD1. This CDR3 is 15 amino acids long. Germline CDR1 is SGHRS and CDR2 is YFSETQ. Trimming took 4 bases from V and 5 from J; bases not matched to a gene: 8.

Only a few counts were recorded for this clonotype. CDR3 nucleotides: TGTGCCAGCAGCCGGACTAGCGGGAGTATGGAGACCCAGTACTTC. This codes for CASSRTSGSMETQYF. The chain joins TRBV7-2 to TRBJ2-5, with TRBD2 identical over 13 bases. Trimming took 5 bases from V and 5 from J; bases not matched to a gene: 5. Germline-derived CDR1 and CDR2 are SGHTA and FQGNSA. The CDR3 covers 15 residues. The full variable domain, in which reference TRBV7-2 and TRBJ2-5 provide the parts outside the CDR3, is GAGVSQSPSNKVTEKGKDVELRCDPISGHTALYWYRQSLGQGLEFLIYFQGNSAPDKSGLPSDRFSAERTGGSVSTLTIQRTQQEDSAVYLCASSRTSGSMETQYFGPGTRLLVL.

This chain joins TRBV5-4 and TRBJ1-6; D unclear. Germline CDR1 reads SGHNT; CDR2 reads YYREEE (reference sequence). The CDR3 has 14 amino acids. V was clipped by 4 bases and J by 11 bases, with 16 bases between them. The CDR3 reads CASSRDGLVAPLHF. The DNA for the CDR3 is TGTGCCAGCAGCCGAGATGGTCTAGTAGCACCCCTCCACTTT.

A few counts support this clonotype. A read error may produce the germline difference seen at one junction end. The rearrangement joins TRBV11-3 to TRBJ1-1; maybe TRBD1 (5 bases). The CDR3 totals 13 residues. Germline values: CDR1 SGHNT, CDR2 YENEEA. This chain's CDR3 is CASTLGEGTEAFF. For the CDR3, the DNA is TGTGCCAGCACCTTAGGGGAGGGCACTGAAGCTTTCTTT.

The sample holds a few counts of this clonotype. The chain combines TRBV3-1 with TRBJ1-1; 7 bases are shared with TRBD1. CDR3 length equals 14 residues. CDR1 LGHDT and CDR2 YNNKEL come from the germline V gene (reference sequence). V shed 2 bases and J 3 bases; nucleotides not matched to a gene: 3. CDR3 loop: CASSQQGEDTEAFF. CDR3 bases: TGTGCCAGCAGCCAACAGGGGGAGGACACTGAAGCTTTCTTT.

This clonotype was observed a handful of times. The J gene is TRBJ2-7, the V gene TRBV10-1, with 8 bases lining up with TRBD1. CDR1 and CDR2 (germline): WNHNN, SYGVQD (reference sequence). The CDR3 consists of 16 residues. V dropped 5 bases and J dropped 7; count of bases not matched to a gene: 16. The CDR3 DNA is TGCGCCAGCAGTCCTGGACAGGGCCTAGGGCGGAGGGAGCAGTACTTC. Its protein is CASSPGQGLGRREQYF.

The CDR3 DNA sequence: TGCGCCAGCAGCTTGGCGGGCATGAACACTGAAGCTTTCTTT. Protein product: CASSLAGMNTEAFF. V gene TRBV5-1 combines with J gene TRBJ1-1; no reliable D call. V shed 0 bases and J shed 0 bases, with 6 bases lying between them. The CDR3 covers 14 residues. Germline loops: CDR1 SGHRS, CDR2 YFSETQ.

This rearrangement joins TRBV5-1 to TRBJ1-1, with no clear D. Per germline, CDR1 SGHRS and CDR2 YFSETQ. V lost 1 base and J 5 bases, leaving 9 bases between the germline ends. This CDR3 region has 13 residues. CDR3 residues: CASSLFRRTEAFF. The CDR3 DNA reads as TGCGCCAGCAGCTTGTTTAGGAGAACTGAAGCTTTCTTT. Full variable domain (outside the CDR3, taken from reference TRBV5-1 and TRBJ1-1): KAGVTQTPRYLIKTRGQQVTLSCSPISGHRSVSWYQQTPGQGLQFLFEYFSETQRNKGNFPGRFSGRQFSNSRSEMNVSTLELGDSALYLCASSLFRRTEAFFGQGTRLTVV.

The chain has TRBV20-1 and TRBJ2-7, with D perhaps TRBD2 (6 bases). Trimming left V 0 bases short and J 3 bases short, with 18 bases between. CDR3 length: 16 amino acids. The germline gives CDR1 DFQATT, CDR2 SNEGSKA (reference sequence). Here the CDR3 DNA reads TGCAGTGCTAGAGATAGTGGGGGGTTGAGGGACTACGAGCAGTACTTC. Translating gives CSARDSGGLRDYEQYF.

The rearrangement joins TRBV29-1 to TRBJ1-2; the D gene is possibly TRBD1 (5 bases). V shed 3 bases and J shed 0 bases, with 8 bases lying between them. CDR3 length equals 13 residues. Germline V gene lookup returns CDR1 SQVTM and CDR2 ANQGSEA. In nucleotides, the CDR3 is TGCAGCGTTGATCAGGGACCTAACTATGGCTACACCTTC. Its translation is CSVDQGPNYGYTF.

The chain carries TRBV24-1 and TRBJ2-7, with 9 bases that match TRBD2. The germline CDR1 and CDR2 sequences are KGHDR and SFDVKD. With V trimmed by 9 bases and J by 7 bases, 15 bases remained unmatched. The CDR3 contains 15 residues. The CDR3 DNA sequence: TGTGCCACCTCCTTCCCGGGGCGGGAGGGCAATGAGCAGTACTTC. It specifies CATSFPGREGNEQYF.

This clonotype has a count of ten or more. The chain links TRBV7-8 to TRBJ2-5, with D unresolved. CDR1 is SGHVS and CDR2 is FQNEAQ in the germline V gene. The CDR3 runs to 12 residues. The V end lost 5 bases, the J end lost 5 bases, and 9 bases lay between the germline ends. The CDR3 loop reads CASSINGETQYF. CDR3 DNA sequence: TGTGCCAGCAGCATCAACGGGGAGACCCAGTACTTC.

V usage is TRBV5-1 and J usage is TRBJ2-7; the D gene is possibly TRBD1 (5 bases). Trimming shortened V by 2 bases and J by 5 bases, and 8 bases separated the two germline ends. Germline V gene data show CDR1 as SGHRS and CDR2 as YFSETQ. The CDR3 totals 12 residues. CDR3 DNA sequence: TGCGCCAGCAGCTTTAGGGGTGACGAGCAGTACTTC. Protein product: CASSFRGDEQYF.

The V and J genes are TRBV7-9 and TRBJ1-2; tentative D call: TRBD1 (6 bases). CDR3 length: 13 amino acids. In germline, CDR1 is SEHNR, CDR2 FQNEAQ (reference sequence). With 5 bases removed from V and 5 bases from J, the gap between germline ends came to 12 bases. The chain's CDR3 is CASSTGQLYGYTF. The CDR3 DNA sequence: TGTGCCAGCAGCACCGGACAGCTTTATGGCTACACCTTC.

This clonotype was counted a single time. The chain carries TRBV20-1 and TRBJ2-3, with 9 bases matching TRBD2. Germline V gives CDR1 DFQATT, CDR2 SNEGSKA (reference sequence). The J segment lost 6 bases and the V segment lost 4 bases, leaving 5 bases of the junction unmatched. The CDR3 covers 13 residues. CDR3 amino acids: CSATRGGVDTQYF. CDR3 bases: TGCAGTGCTACGCGGGGGGGCGTGGATACGCAGTATTTT.